This T cell receptor beta chain was identified during a study of blood T cell repertoires in COVID-19. Participants came from roughly 24 US areas, aged roughly 18 to 90 years. Repertoires were generated with immunoSEQ multiplex PCR, while TCRdb's copy carries only in-frame clones and drops some. The sample lists 250,000 to 350,000 clones; 85% to 90% were seen once. The specimen sequenced was PBMCs or T cells enriched from blood (not recorded which). This clonotype originated in a woman younger than 35 who had recovered from COVID-19.

The CDR3 DNA reads TGTGCCAGTAGGGAAACAGGGGCATCCTACAATGAGCAGTTCTTC. This encodes CASRETGASYNEQFF. V is TRBV19 and J is TRBJ2-1; 7 bases are shared with TRBD1. The CDR3 has 15 residues. The V gene end was trimmed by 6 bases and the J gene end by 1 base; junction bases not matched to a gene: 6. Germline lookup yields CDR1 LNHDA and CDR2 SQIVND (reference sequence).